This is a list of T cell receptor beta chains from one sample in a study of blood T cell repertoires in COVID-19. Assay used: immunoSEQ multiplex PCR; TCRdb lists only in-frame clones, some missing. The repertoire has roughly 80,000 clones, about 83% of them found once; the top ten carry more than 14%. The sample taken for sequencing was peripheral blood. All receptors derive from a woman aged 70-85 years with acute or convalescent COVID-19. CDR3s include the opening cysteine and the closing phenylalanine or tryptophan. Each record gives: clone size, D gene, CDR3 length, V gene, J gene, CDR3 protein, CDR3 DNA. D genes are given only for firm matches. Only part of the rows carry a size: once, few, many, or a class if the clone is expanded.

>-|-|12|TRBV19|TRBJ1-2
CASGDSNYGYTF
TGTGCCTCCGGCGACTCTAACTATGGCTACACCTTC
>-|TRBD2|15|TRBV27|TRBJ2-3
CASRVWTSGPDTQYF
TGTGCCAGCAGAGTTTGGACTAGCGGTCCAGATACGCAGTATTTT
>-|-|13|TRBV6-5|TRBJ1-5
CATSRGGDQPQHF
TGTGCCACCTCCCGGGGGGGTGATCAGCCCCAGCATTTT
>few|-|15|TRBV11-3|TRBJ2-1
CASSPEGWRDNEQFF
TGTGCCAGCAGCCCGGAAGGCTGGCGGGACAATGAGCAGTTCTTC
>-|TRBD1|18|TRBV18|TRBJ1-2
CASSQGDYRGLALLGYTF
TGTGCCAGCTCACAGGGCGACTACAGGGGATTGGCCCTCTTAGGCTACACCTTC
>-|TRBD1|15|TRBV29-1|TRBJ1-2
CSATDRGPTNYGYTF
TGCAGCGCAACGGACAGGGGGCCAACTAACTATGGCTACACCTTC
>-|TRBD1|18|TRBV11-2|TRBJ1-5
CASSLDTWTGDSNQPQHF
TGTGCCAGCAGCTTGGACACCTGGACAGGGGATAGCAATCAGCCCCAGCATTTT
>-|TRBD2|12|TRBV4-2|TRBJ2-1
CASSQDSGEAFF
TGTGCCAGCAGCCAAGATAGCGGGGAAGCGTTCTTC
>once|-|14|TRBV10-2|TRBJ1-4
CASSEATDAGKLFF
TGCGCCAGCAGTGAGGCTACGGATGCGGGAAAACTGTTTTTT
>-|-|15|TRBV4-3|TRBJ2-3
CASSQAPGPTDTQYF
TGCGCCAGCAGCCAAGCCCCAGGTCCCACAGATACGCAGTATTTT
>-|-|11|TRBV19|TRBJ1-1
CAAGWGTEAFF
TGTGCCGCGGGTTGGGGCACTGAAGCTTTCTTT
>-|TRBD2|16|TRBV7-2|TRBJ2-5
CASSLVTSGGQETQYF
TGTGCCAGCAGCTTGGTCACTAGCGGGGGACAAGAGACCCAGTACTTC
>few|-|13|TRBV27|TRBJ1-1
CASRATANTEAFF
TGTGCCAGCAGAGCGACAGCAAACACTGAAGCTTTCTTT
>-|-|12|TRBV6-5|TRBJ1-2
CASSWAGGSAVF
-
>-|TRBD2|17|TRBV9|TRBJ2-2
CASSVGLAGVNTGELFF
TGTGCCAGCAGCGTAGGACTAGCGGGAGTGAACACCGGGGAGCTGTTTTTT
>-|-|14|TRBV6-5|TRBJ2-1
CASRRAGALDEQFF
TGTGCCAGCAGGCGGGCGGGGGCCCTCGATGAGCAGTTCTTC
>once|-|18|TRBV15|TRBJ1-1
CATIKGGGIGAWNTEAFF
TGTGCCACCATCAAAGGGGGTGGGATTGGGGCATGGAACACTGAAGCTTTCTTT
>-|-|15|TRBV5-8|TRBJ1-2
CASSLMDIRSYGYTF
TGTGCCAGCAGCTTGATGGACATAAGATCCTATGGCTACACCTTC
>-|-|12|TRBV29-1|TRBJ2-3
CSLGANPDTQYF
TGCAGCTTGGGGGCTAACCCGGATACGCAGTATTTT
>-|TRBD1|12|TRBV29-1|TRBJ1-2
CSVQGANYGYTF
TGCAGCGTACAGGGGGCCAACTATGGCTACACCTTC
>-|-|17|TRBV24-1|TRBJ2-1
CATSDPGISGAYNEQFF
TGTGCCACCAGTGACCCCGGGATTAGCGGAGCCTACAATGAGCAGTTCTTC
>few|TRBD1|12|TRBV19|TRBJ2-5
CASSNRGETQYF
TGTGCCAGCAGCAACAGGGGAGAGACCCAGTACTTC
>-|-|16|TRBV4-1|TRBJ1-4
CASSQEARAPTEKLFF
TGCGCCAGCAGCCAAGAAGCCAGGGCCCCAACTGAAAAACTGTTTTTT
>-|-|15|TRBV2|TRBJ2-3
CASSGGLSSTDTQYF
TGTGCCAGCAGTGGCGGACTTTCTAGCACAGATACGCAGTATTTT
>-|-|15|TRBV10-1|TRBJ2-2
CASSDPSTSTGELFF
TGCGCCAGCAGTGACCCATCGACTTCCACCGGGGAGCTGTTTTTT
>-|-|15|TRBV19|TRBJ1-2
CASSIPRVANYGYTF
TGTGCCAGTAGTATCCCACGGGTCGCTAACTATGGCTACACCTTC
>-|TRBD1|16|TRBV28|TRBJ1-1
CASSLDRSRLNTEAFF
TGTGCCAGCAGCCTGGACAGGTCTAGGCTGAACACTGAAGCTTTCTTT
>-|TRBD1|13|TRBV19|TRBJ2-3
CASKKQGKDTQYF
TGTGCCAGTAAAAAACAGGGGAAAGATACGCAGTATTTT
>once|-|12|TRBV24-1|TRBJ1-2
CAIQDGDYGYTF
TGTGCCATACAGGACGGTGACTATGGCTACACCTTC
>-|TRBD2|15|TRBV24-1|TRBJ2-1
CATSELAGGLNEQFF
TGTGCCACCAGTGAACTAGCGGGAGGACTCAATGAGCAGTTCTTC
>few|TRBD1|15|TRBV6-6|TRBJ1-5
CASSYPDRGNQPQHF
TGTGCCAGCAGTTACCCGGACAGGGGCAATCAGCCCCAGCATTTT
>-|TRBD1|16|TRBV18|TRBJ1-3
CASSPFQGDSGNTIYF
TGTGCCAGCTCACCATTCCAGGGGGATTCTGGAAACACCATATATTTT
>-|-|14|TRBV14|TRBJ1-3
CASSQDLRGNTIYF
TGTGCCAGCAGCCAAGATCTCAGGGGAAACACCATATATTTT
>-|-|13|TRBV6-5|TRBJ1-6
CASRIPAGGTLHF
TGTGCCAGCAGAATCCCCGCTGGGGGCACCCTCCACTTT
>-|-|15|TRBV10-2|TRBJ2-3
CASSELGTSTDTQYF
TGCGCCAGCAGTGAGTTGGGGACTAGCACAGATACGCAGTATTTT
>-|TRBD2|17|TRBV7-9|TRBJ2-1
CASSLEREVYSYNEQFF
TGTGCCAGCAGCTTAGAACGGGAGGTGTACTCCTACAATGAGCAGTTCTTC